The T cell receptor (beta chain) under discussion was sequenced for a study of memory CD4+ T cells and cytomegalovirus serostatus. The sort gate was single viable CD3+CD4+CD8-CD45RO+ cells for memory CD4+ T cells. Measured with immunoSEQ multiplex PCR; TCRdb has only the in-frame clones, and not every one. This table has over 55,000 clones, roughly four fifths appearing once. This receptor was taken from an adult in good health and CMV-seronegative. Sequencing was carried out using memory CD4+ T cells from blood.

For the CDR3, the DNA is TGTGCCAGCAGTTTAATGAGGAGCGTGGGAGCAACAGATACGCAGTATTTT. This sequence encodes CASSLMRSVGATDTQYF. The V and J genes are TRBV28 and TRBJ2-3, with D perhaps matching TRBD2 (5 bases). Looked up from germline, CDR1 is MDHEN and CDR2 is SYDVKM. V was shortened by 2 bases and J by 3 bases, with 18 bases between the two germline ends. CDR3 length: 17 amino acids.